Sequencing of this TCR beta chain was carried out in a study of T cell changes during pregnancy in multiple sclerosis. Measured with immunoSEQ multiplex PCR; TCRdb has only the in-frame clones, and not every one. The sample has some 14,000 clones, 65% to 90% seen once. This CDR3 is 13 amino acids long. V was pared by 0 bases and J by 2 bases, with 8 bases between. Germline values: CDR1 GTSNPN, CDR2 SVGIG (reference sequence). This clone qualifies as medium-sized (0.01 to 0.1%). The chain carries TRBV30 and TRBJ2-7, with TRBD1 as a possible D gene (5 bases). This receptor was identified in a female donor in good health, enrolled as a control in a pregnancy study. Sequencing was performed on CD8+ T cells from peripheral blood mononuclear cells, taken after pregnancy. The CDR3 reads CAWSVQEPYEQYF. In nucleotides, the CDR3 is TGTGCCTGGAGTGTACAGGAGCCCTACGAGCAGTACTTC.